The 10 T cell receptor beta chains listed next were all sequenced from one sample in a study of T-cell memory formation after mild COVID-19. TCRdb analysed the 5' RACE reads with MiXCR anew, one entry per CDR3 protein. The sample includes about 210,000 distinct CDR3 sequences, 10% to 13% of them seen just once. What was sequenced was PBMCs or a T cell subset sorted from them (not recorded which). The receptors were sampled from a man aged 18-30 years who had mild COVID-19 (a few samples of this study predate the infection). Cell type and time point are not known.

This clonotype was seen a few times. The CDR3 nucleotides read TGCGCCAGCAGCCAGGCCAGTGAGAACTATGGCTACACCTTC. Residues: CASSQASENYGYTF. This chain uses TRBV4-1 with TRBJ1-2; no clear D gene. With 3 bases removed from V and 2 bases from J, the gap between germline ends came to 10 bases. Germline V gene lookup returns CDR1 MGHRA and CDR2 YSYEKL. The CDR3 spans 14 residues.

The chain combines TRBV3-1 with TRBJ1-1; D may be TRBD1 (6 bases). Trimming cost V 7 bases and J 3 bases, with 12 bases left between them. CDR1 and CDR2 (germline): LGHDT, YNNKEL (reference sequence). This CDR3 is 13 amino acids long. The CDR3 reads CASMKQGYTEAFF. CDR3 sequence (DNA): TGTGCCAGCATGAAACAGGGTTACACTGAAGCTTTCTTT.

At least ten counts were recorded for this clonotype. The chain's CDR3 is CASSWRDYEQYF. The CDR3 bases are TGTGCCAGCAGCTGGCGAGACTACGAGCAGTACTTC. The V and J genes are TRBV7-2 and TRBJ2-7; D ambiguous. This CDR3 region has 12 residues. V lost 4 bases and J 3 bases, leaving 7 bases between the germline ends. Germline CDR1 SGHTA, CDR2 FQGNSA.

This clonotype occurred a few times. The genes are TRBV15 and TRBJ1-2, with no clear D. Germline V gives CDR1 LNHNV, CDR2 YYDKDF (reference sequence). Deletions cut 0 bases from V and 5 bases from J, with 10 bases between. The CDR3 runs to 14 residues. Written as DNA, the CDR3 is TGTGCCACCAGCAGAGATAGTGCGGCATATGGCTACACCTTC. Protein sequence: CATSRDSAAYGYTF.

This clonotype was seen more than once but under ten times. V and J are TRBV21-1 and TRBJ1-1. TRBV21-1 is a pseudogene. CDR3 size: 8 residues. CDR3 nucleotide sequence: TGTGCCAGGAGAGGAGCTTTCTTT. Translation: CARRGAFF.

The chain uses TRBV4-2 and TRBJ2-3; weak D call: TRBD2 (6 bases). CDR1 is LGHNA, CDR2 YNFKEQ, per germline. V gave up 0 bases and J gave up 1 base, with 14 bases separating them. This CDR3 is 17 amino acids long. Here the CDR3 reads CASSQENRRGGTDTQYF. In DNA form, the CDR3 reads TGTGCCAGCAGCCAAGAGAATCGGCGGGGTGGCACAGATACGCAGTATTTT.

The V gene is TRBV12-3 or TRBV12-4, the J gene TRBJ1-1; D unresolved. The ends were cut back, 5 bases at V and 7 bases at J, with 11 bases in the middle. CDR3 length: 12 amino acids. This CDR3 is CASSQSGIEAFF. The DNA of the CDR3 is TGTGCCAGCAGTCAATCCGGGATTGAAGCTTTCTTT.

This clonotype has a handful of counts. This chain links TRBV12-3 or TRBV12-4 with TRBJ1-6; possibly TRBD1 for D (6 bases). V was shortened by 5 bases and J by 9 bases, with 14 bases between the two germline ends. The CDR3 sequence is 14 residues long. In DNA form, the CDR3 reads TGTGCCAGCAGTCTAGACAGGTGGGGTTCACCCCTCCACTTT. Protein: CASSLDRWGSPLHF.

The CDR3 coding sequence is TGTGCCAGCAGACCGACAGGGGGTTCCCATGGGGGCAATCAGCCCCAGCATTTT. Protein: CASRPTGGSHGGNQPQHF. The V gene is TRBV7-8, the J gene TRBJ1-5, with 9 bases fitting TRBD1. This CDR3 has 18 residues. With V trimmed by 6 bases and J by 2 bases, 14 bases remained unmatched. CDR1 is SGHVS, CDR2 FQNEAQ, per germline.

This clonotype was recorded a few times. The chain is built from TRBV6-2 or TRBV6-3 and TRBJ1-4; D not certain. The CDR3 sequence is 11 residues long. CDR1 and CDR2 from the germline V gene are MNHEY and SVGEGT. V gave up 5 bases and J gave up 13 bases, with 11 bases separating them. CDR3 coding DNA: TGTGCCAGCAGTCACGGGCGTATACTGTTTTTT. Protein: CASSHGRILFF.